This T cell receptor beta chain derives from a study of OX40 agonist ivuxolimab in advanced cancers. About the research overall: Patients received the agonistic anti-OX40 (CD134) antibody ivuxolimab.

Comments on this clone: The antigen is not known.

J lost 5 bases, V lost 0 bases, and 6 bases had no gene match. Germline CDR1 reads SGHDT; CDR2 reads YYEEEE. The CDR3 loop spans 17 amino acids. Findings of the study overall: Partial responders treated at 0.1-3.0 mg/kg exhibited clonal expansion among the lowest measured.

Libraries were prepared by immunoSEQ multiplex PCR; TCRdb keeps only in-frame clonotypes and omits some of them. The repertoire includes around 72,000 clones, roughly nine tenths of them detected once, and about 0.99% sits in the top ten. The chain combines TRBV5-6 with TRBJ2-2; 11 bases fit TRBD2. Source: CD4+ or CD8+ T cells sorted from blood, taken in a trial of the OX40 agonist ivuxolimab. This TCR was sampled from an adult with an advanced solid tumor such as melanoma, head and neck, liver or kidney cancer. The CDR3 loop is CASSLETASGRTGELFF. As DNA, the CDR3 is TGTGCCAGCAGCTTGGAAACGGCTAGCGGGAGGACCGGGGAGCTGTTTTTT.